Shown below are 24 T cell receptor beta chains from a single sample sequenced in a study of tumor and adjacent non-tumor tissue in lung cancer. The template was RNA from unsorted bulk tissue. Distant lung tissue was collected more than 3 cm away from the tumor edge. The library came from three nested PCR rounds adapted from ARM-PCR protocols. TCRdb fed the multiplex PCR reads into MiXCR, producing one record per CDR3 protein. The data hold approximately 90,000 distinct CDR3 sequences, with around 82% observed a single time. What was sequenced was distant non-tumor lung tissue. The receptors stem from a woman between 50 and 59 years old with non-small cell lung cancer.

Concerning this clonotype itself: This could be a read error, since a much larger clone is one nucleotide away. The chain couples TRBV28 to TRBJ1-2; maybe TRBD1 (5 bases). CDR3 length equals 15 residues. Germline-derived CDR1 and CDR2 are MDHEN and SYDVKM. The V gene lost 2 bases and the J gene lost 4 bases, with 14 bases spanning the gap. The CDR3 is CASSLVWGQSYGYTF. The CDR3 nucleotides are TGTGCCAGCAGTTTAGTTTGGGGCCAGTCCTATGGCTACACCTTC.

For this clonotype: The missing conserved phenylalanine or tryptophan at the end of this CDR3 makes a read error likely. V and J are TRBV29-1 and TRBJ1-1; D gene ambiguous. The V gene lost 5 bases and the J gene lost 3 bases, with 10 bases spanning the gap. The CDR3 is made up of 12 amino acids. Germline CDR1 reads SQVTM; CDR2 reads ANQGSEA. Here the CDR3 DNA reads TGCAGCGTTTCAACACGGTACACTGAAGCTTTCTAT. Its translation is CSVSTRYTEAFY.

On this clonotype: One junction end does not reproduce the germline sequence, and a read error may be involved. The rearrangement joins TRBV5-4 to TRBJ2-1; a weak D match, TRBD2 (7 bases). There are 14 residues in the CDR3. Per germline, CDR1 SGHNT and CDR2 YYREEE (reference sequence). CDR3 sequence (DNA): TGTACCAGCAGTCCCGGGGGCGGGAGCTATGAGCAGTTCTTC. Its translation: CTSSPGGGSYEQFF. Drawing the rest from reference TRBV5-4 and TRBJ2-1, the complete variable domain is ETGVTQSPTHLIKTRGQQVTLRCSSQSGHNTVSWYQQALGQGPQFIFQYYREEENGRGNFPPRFSGLQFPNYSSELNVNALELDDSALYLCTSSPGGGSYEQFFGPGTRLTVL.

Concerning this clonotype itself: At one end, the junction sequence differs from germline, possibly due to a read error. The V call is TRBV4-1, the J call TRBJ1-4; D uncertain. Germline-derived CDR1 and CDR2 are MGHRA and YSYEKL. The CDR3 has 14 amino acids. In DNA form, the CDR3 reads TGCTCCAGCAGCGAAGACGGGAAAAATGAAAAACTGTTTTTT. Its protein product is CSSSEDGKNEKLFF.

With regard to this clonotype: A much larger clone differs by one base, so this may be a read error. The rearrangement links TRBV9 to TRBJ2-3; D is possibly TRBD2 (5 bases). Looked up from germline, CDR1 is SGDLS and CDR2 is YYNGEE. Trimming removed 3 bases from V and 1 base from J, with 12 bases in between. This CDR3 spans 15 amino acids. CDR3 in amino acids: CASSDKERGTDTQYF. CDR3 in DNA: TGTGCCAGCAGCGACAAGGAGAGGGGCACAGATACGCAGTATTTT.

To note about this clonotype: The missing conserved phenylalanine or tryptophan at the end of this CDR3 makes a read error likely. The chain combines TRBV29-1 with TRBJ2-1; possible D gene TRBD2, 7 bases. Germline V gene lookup returns CDR1 SQVTM and CDR2 ANQGSEA. The CDR3 extends over 14 amino acids. V was trimmed by 4 bases and J by 7 bases, leaving 17 bases between them. In DNA form, the CDR3 reads TGCAGCGTTGGCTCGGGGGGCCTGGGAAATGAGCAGTTCCTC. This translates into CSVGSGGLGNEQFL.

Concerning this clonotype itself: Here the CDR3 omits its conserved ending phenylalanine or tryptophan, so a read error is the likely source. This sequence joins TRBV12-3 or TRBV12-4 and TRBJ2-5; TRBD1 agrees at 11 bases. J gave up 9 bases and V 6 bases, and 9 bases lay outside the gene matches. The CDR3 extends over 14 amino acids. CDR3 sequence reads: CASSGQGAWESQYY. DNA for the CDR3: TGTGCCAGCAGCGGACAGGGGGCCTGGGAGTCCCAGTACTAC.

As concerns this clonotype: This may arise from a read error, as a much more abundant clone is one base away. CDR3 amino acids: CVSTSQAQGAGYGYTF. CDR3 coding DNA: TGTGTCAGTACCTCCCAGGCACAGGGGGCAGGCTATGGCTACACCTTC. V usage is TRBV19 and J usage is TRBJ1-2; TRBD1 matches 9 bases. Germline-derived CDR1 and CDR2 are LNHDA and SQIVND (reference sequence). The CDR3 length is 16 residues.

This clonotype was picked up a small number of times. The V and J genes are TRBV9 and TRBJ1-1; no clear D. Germline V gene data show CDR1 as SGDLS and CDR2 as YYNGEE. Trimming cost V 4 bases and J 1 base, with 14 bases left between them. CDR3 length: 15 amino acids. The CDR3 loop reads CASSLLPQANTEAFF. CDR3 in DNA: TGTGCCAGCAGCCTACTACCACAAGCGAACACTGAAGCTTTCTTT.

Details on this clonotype: The conserved closing phenylalanine or tryptophan is absent in this CDR3, likely reflecting a read error. The genes are TRBV4-2 and TRBJ1-2, with 10 positions matching TRBD1. The CDR3 has 15 residues. The germline gives CDR1 LGHNA, CDR2 YNFKEQ. The CDR3 DNA is TGTGCCAACAGCCAAGAGACAGGGGGCAGCTATGGCTACACCTTA. As protein: CANSQETGGSYGYTL.

Remarks on this clonotype: The germline gene is not matched at one end of the junction; a read error may be the cause. V is TRBV5-1 and J is TRBJ2-7; D ambiguous. The CDR3 is 12 amino acids. Germline lookup yields CDR1 SGHRS and CDR2 YFSETQ. The CDR3 spells CASNSLSYEHYF. DNA for the CDR3: TGCGCCAGCAACAGTCTTTCCTACGAGCACTACTTC. The complete variable domain, with remaining parts taken from reference TRBV5-1 and TRBJ2-7, reads KAGVTQTPRYLIKTRGQQVTLSCSPISGHRSVSWYQQTPGQGLQFLFEYFSETQRNKGNFPGRFSGRQFSNSRSEMNVSTLELGDSALYLCASNSLSYEHYFGPGTRLTVT.

Note on this clonotype: The conserved phenylalanine or tryptophan is not found at the CDR3 terminus, so this likely reflects a read error. V usage is TRBV6-1 and J usage is TRBJ2-3, with D perhaps given as TRBD1 or TRBD2 (5 bases each). Germline CDR1 and CDR2: MNHNS and SASEGT. The CDR3 extends over 15 amino acids. The V end was cut by 8 bases, the J end by 2 bases, with 17 bases between. The CDR3 DNA is TGTGCCAGCGGTTGGTTGGGACCTAACACAGATACGCAGTATTAT. It codes for CASGWLGPNTDTQYY.

Turning to this clonotype: Germline and junction disagree at one end, which may indicate a read error. The CDR3 sequence: CVISSLGPYEQYF. In DNA form, the CDR3 reads TGTGTCATCAGTTCCCTGGGACCCTATGAGCAGTACTTC. The chain recombines TRBV10-3 with TRBJ2-7; D is possibly TRBD1 or TRBD2 (5 bases each). This CDR3 contains 13 residues. From germline, CDR1 is ENHRY and CDR2 SYGVKD.

A remark on this clonotype: It may be a read error: a sequence one base away is much more abundant. The genes are TRBV10-1 and TRBJ2-3; TRBD2 matches at 10 bases. Germline CDR1 and CDR2: WNHNN and SYGVQD (reference sequence). V was pared by 6 bases and J by 4 bases, with 7 bases of the junction left unmatched. The CDR3 runs to 15 residues. For the CDR3, the DNA is TGCGCCAGCAGAGCGAGCGGGAGGGAACCAGATACGCAGTATTTT. This encodes CASRASGREPDTQYF.

This clonotype showed up just once. As the CDR3 is not closed by the conserved phenylalanine or tryptophan, this likely results from a read error. In DNA, the CDR3 is TGCGCCAGCAGTTTAGGGACAGGGACAAACACCCGGGAGCTGTTTTCT. Its translation is CASSLGTGTNTRELFS. V is TRBV12-3 or TRBV12-4 and J is TRBJ2-2; 9 bases map to TRBD1. This CDR3 has 16 amino acids.

About this clonotype itself: This may be a read error: a much more frequent sequence differs by one nucleotide. The J gene is TRBJ2-1, the V gene TRBV20-1; D might be TRBD2 (6 bases). The CDR3 length is 11 residues. CDR1 is DFQATT, CDR2 SNEGSKA, per germline (reference sequence). Between the trimmed V and J ends, which lost 7 bases and 7 bases, there was a span of 11 bases. The CDR3 nucleotides read TGCAGTGTGGGGAGGTCGAATGAGCAGTTCTTC. This translates into CSVGRSNEQFF.

In the case of this clonotype: No conserved phenylalanine or tryptophan is present at the end of the CDR3, so a read error is the likely explanation. The chain carries TRBV11-2 and TRBJ2-3; D may be TRBD1 (5 bases). Germline V gene lookup returns CDR1 SGHAT and CDR2 FQNNGV. The CDR3 is 15 amino acids. V lost 8 bases to trimming and J lost 0 bases, with 15 bases between them. CDR3 DNA: TGTGCCAGCTTAGGGGTCCTAACTAGCACAGATACGCAGTATCTT. Translated: CASLGVLTSTDTQYL.

Regarding this clonotype: The junction does not match germline at one end; this may be a read error. The V gene is TRBV5-6, the J gene TRBJ2-7; 7 nucleotides agree with TRBD2. The germline V gene has CDR1 SGHDT and CDR2 YYEEEE. The CDR3 spans 15 residues. Here the CDR3 reads CPSSLIGLGSYEQYF. Here the CDR3 DNA reads TGTCCCAGCAGCTTGATCGGACTAGGGTCCTACGAACAGTACTTC.

The chain recombines TRBV27 with TRBJ2-1; tentative D call: TRBD2 (5 bases). Trimming removed 9 bases at V and 0 bases at J, with 15 bases between. CDR1 is MNHEY and CDR2 is SMNVEV in the germline V gene (reference sequence). The CDR3 consists of 15 residues. This chain's CDR3 is CARRFSGFSYNEQFF. DNA for the CDR3: TGTGCCAGGAGATTTTCGGGGTTCTCCTACAATGAGCAGTTCTTC.

This clonotype was observed a few times. This chain connects TRBV20-1 to TRBJ1-2; D remains ambiguous. Germline assignment: CDR1 DFQATT and CDR2 SNEGSKA (reference sequence). The CDR3 contains 13 residues. Trimming pared 5 bases from V and 7 bases from J, leaving 17 bases between. The CDR3 here is CSAAGTAQGGYTF. The CDR3 DNA follows: TGCAGTGCTGCCGGAACGGCACAAGGTGGCTACACCTTC.

Remarks on this clonotype: In this CDR3 the conserved last residue, phenylalanine or tryptophan, is missing, so a read error is likely. The rearrangement links TRBV6-6 to TRBJ2-7; 7 bases are a match to TRBD1. This CDR3 is built from 14 residues. In germline, CDR1 is MNHNY, CDR2 SVGAGI (reference sequence). Here the CDR3 reads CVSSSRDSIYEQYL. CDR3 coding DNA: TGTGTCAGCAGCAGCCGGGACAGCATCTACGAGCAGTACTTA.

The V gene is TRBV7-3, the J gene TRBJ2-1; no reliable D call. CDR3 length: 14 amino acids. The germline V gene has CDR1 SGHTA and CDR2 FQGTGA. V lost 11 bases, J lost 3 bases, and 17 bases lay in between. The CDR3 protein is CAYSLWGNYNEQFF. The CDR3 coding sequence is TGTGCCTACAGCTTATGGGGAAACTACAATGAGCAGTTCTTC.

A note on this clonotype: A read error may account for a junction end that differs from germline. This rearrangement joins TRBV14 to TRBJ2-1, with D perhaps TRBD2 (6 bases). The V gene's germline CDR1 is SGHDN and CDR2 FVKESK. This CDR3 spans 12 amino acids. For the CDR3, the DNA is TGTGCCAGCAGCCCCGGAGGGTTTGAGGAGTTCTTC. Protein sequence: CASSPGGFEEFF.

The chain couples TRBV6-5 to TRBJ2-7; D uncertain. CDR3 length: 11 residues. Trimming removed 7 bases at V and 4 bases at J, with 8 bases between. Germline V CDR1 and CDR2: MNHEY, SVGAGI. The CDR3 is CASNTNYEQYF. CDR3 nucleotides: TGTGCCAGCAATACCAATTACGAGCAGTACTTC.